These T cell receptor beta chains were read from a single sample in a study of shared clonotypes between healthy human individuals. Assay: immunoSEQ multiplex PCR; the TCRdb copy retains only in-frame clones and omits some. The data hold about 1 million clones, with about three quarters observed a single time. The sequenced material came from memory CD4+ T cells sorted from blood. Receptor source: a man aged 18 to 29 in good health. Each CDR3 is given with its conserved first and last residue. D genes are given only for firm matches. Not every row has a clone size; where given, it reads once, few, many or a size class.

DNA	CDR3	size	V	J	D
TGTGCCAGCAGCCAAGACAGGACTAGCGGTGGGGAGACCCAGTACTTC	CASSQDRTSGGETQYF	.	TRBV27	TRBJ2-5	TRBD2
TGCGCCAGCAGCTTGGGCGGGACAGCTACGAACACCGGGGAGCTGTTTTTT	CASSLGGTATNTGELFF	.	TRBV5-1	TRBJ2-2	.
TGTGCCATCAGATCGAGCGAAGGGGAGACCCAGTACTTC	CAIRSSEGETQYF	.	TRBV10-3	TRBJ2-5	.
TGTGCCAGCATGGCCGGGGGGCAGACTGAAGCTTTCTTT	CASMAGGQTEAFF	.	TRBV6-1	TRBJ1-1	.
TGCAGTGCTAAAGGTTATGGCTACACCTTC	CSAKGYGYTF	.	TRBV20-1	TRBJ1-2	.
TGTGCCAGCAGTTACTCGGGTCACGGAACCTACGAGCAGTACTTC	CASSYSGHGTYEQYF	.	TRBV6-5	TRBJ2-7	.
TGCGCCACCTACTGGCCACAACAGTTGAACACTGAAGCTTTCTTT	CATYWPQQLNTEAFF	.	TRBV10-1	TRBJ1-1	.
TGTGCCAGCAGCTTGGCGGGGGGCGGGGCCGGATTCTTC	CASSLAGGGAGFF	.	TRBV5-4	TRBJ2-1	.
TGCGCCAGCAGCCCGGGACAGGGGTTTAGCACAGATACGCAGTATTTT	CASSPGQGFSTDTQYF	many	TRBV5-1	TRBJ2-3	TRBD1
TGTGCCAGCAGCTTAACAGGGAATCCCCTTAATGAGCAGTTCTTC	CASSLTGNPLNEQFF	once	TRBV7-6	TRBJ2-1	.
TGTGCCAGCAGTCTCGTATCAGGACAGGGGTTAGATGGCTACACCTTC	CASSLVSGQGLDGYTF	.	TRBV27	TRBJ1-2	TRBD1
TGTGCCTGGAGCGATAGTCCGGGAGGAACTGAAGCTTTCTTT	CAWSDSPGGTEAFF	.	TRBV30	TRBJ1-1	.
TGTGCCAGCAGTTCGGACAGCCCCAATCAGCCCCAGCATTTT	CASSSDSPNQPQHF	once	TRBV6-5	TRBJ1-5	.
TGCGCCAGCAGGGGAGGGGGTTTTGAAAAACTGTTTTTT	CASRGGGFEKLFF	.	TRBV10-2	TRBJ1-4	.
TGTGCCAGCAGCCATACAGGGATCTATGGCTACACCTTC	CASSHTGIYGYTF	.	TRBV7-2	TRBJ1-2	.
TGTGCCAGCAGTTATGAAACCGGGCTAGAAGAGACCCAGTACTTC	CASSYETGLEETQYF	.	TRBV6-6	TRBJ2-5	.
TGCGCCAGCAGCCAAGGTTCCTCTGGGGCCAACGTCCTGACTTTC	CASSQGSSGANVLTF	.	TRBV4-1	TRBJ2-6	.
TGCGCCAGCAGCTTGAGAGCTAGCGAAAACAATGAGCAGTTCTTC	CASSLRASENNEQFF	.	TRBV5-1	TRBJ2-1	.
TGTGCCAGCTCACCACCGGGGGGGGTGACTGGTTCCTACGAGCAGTACTTC	CASSPPGGVTGSYEQYF	.	TRBV18	TRBJ2-7	TRBD2
TGTGCCAGCAGTGAATCGGCGGGACAGTGGGATAGGCTGTTTTTT	CASSESAGQWDRLFF	.	TRBV25-1	TRBJ1-4	TRBD1
TGTGCCAGCAGCATAGGCCCTTTTAGGGGGGCCAACGTCCTGACTTTC	CASSIGPFRGANVLTF	.	TRBV21-1	TRBJ2-6	.
TGTGCTTTGGGGTACGGAACAACTAATGAAAAACTGTTTTTT	CALGYGTTNEKLFF	.	TRBV30	TRBJ1-4	.
TGTGCCAGCAGCCCCGGTGGGACAGTATCCTACGAGCAGTACTTC	CASSPGGTVSYEQYF	once	TRBV7-9	TRBJ2-7	TRBD1
TGTGCCAGCAGTGCTCCGGGACTAGCGGGAGGGGAGACCCAGTACTTC	CASSAPGLAGGETQYF	.	TRBV2	TRBJ2-5	TRBD2
TGTGCCAGCACCCGAGGGGGACAGGCGAACACTGAAGCTTTCTTT	CASTRGGQANTEAFF	few	TRBV18	TRBJ1-1	TRBD1
TGTGCCAGCAGCTTAATCGGGTCTGGGGCCAACGTCCTGACTTTC	CASSLIGSGANVLTF	.	TRBV7-2	TRBJ2-6	.
TGTGCCACCAGCAGAGATAGGTACACCAGCAATCAGCCCCAGCATTTT	CATSRDRYTSNQPQHF	.	TRBV15	TRBJ1-5	.
TGTGCCAGCAGCCCCGGGACAACCACCGGGGAGCTGTTTTTT	CASSPGTTTGELFF	few	TRBV11-3	TRBJ2-2	.
TGCGCCAGCAGCTTAGGAGATCGCACAGATACGCAGTATTTT	CASSLGDRTDTQYF	.	TRBV5-1	TRBJ2-3	.
TGTGCCAGCAGCCAAACTAGGGGCACAGATACGCAGTATTTT	CASSQTRGTDTQYF	.	TRBV14	TRBJ2-3	.
TGTGCCAGCAGCGGGCGTTCAGATACGCAGTATTTT	CASSGRSDTQYF	.	TRBV7-2	TRBJ2-3	.
TGTGCCAGCAGCTTAACCCGGGACAGGGCGAATGAGCAGTTCTTC	CASSLTRDRANEQFF	.	TRBV7-3	TRBJ2-1	TRBD1
TGTGCCAGCAGCTTCTTGGGGGGGAACACCGGGGAGCTGTTTTTT	CASSFLGGNTGELFF	.	TRBV7-2	TRBJ2-2	.
TGTGCCAGCAGCCCTCGGACAGGGGGGACCTACGAGCAGTACTTC	CASSPRTGGTYEQYF	.	TRBV9	TRBJ2-7	TRBD1
TGTGCCAGCAGAGCTGACAGGGGGCGGATGTACGAGCAGTACTTC	CASRADRGRMYEQYF	.	TRBV2	TRBJ2-7	TRBD1
TGTGCCAGCAGCCGGCAGGGCTTGTCTAATGAAAAACTGTTTTTT	CASSRQGLSNEKLFF	once	TRBV7-8	TRBJ1-4	.
TGTGCCAGCAGCCCGCTGTCCGGCCGTTGGGGCTATGGCTACACCTTC	CASSPLSGRWGYGYTF	few	TRBV11-2	TRBJ1-2	.
TGTGCCAGCAGCACAGGGTCTATAGCGACTGAAGCTTTCTTT	CASSTGSIATEAFF	.	TRBV6-1	TRBJ1-1	.
TGTGCCAGCAGCGTAGGGGGAGGTCCCTCTGGAAACACCATATATTTT	CASSVGGGPSGNTIYF	.	TRBV9	TRBJ1-3	.
TGTGCCAGCAGCTTACGGGGTCTAGCGGGGCTCACAGATACGCAGTATTTT	CASSLRGLAGLTDTQYF	.	TRBV11-2	TRBJ2-3	TRBD2
TGTGCCAGCACCGAGGGATCAGGGTTTGGCTATGGCTACACCTTC	CASTEGSGFGYGYTF	.	TRBV2	TRBJ1-2	.
TGTGCCAGCAGTGACAAAATTACAGGGGCTGGGGCCAACGTCCTGACTTTC	CASSDKITGAGANVLTF	.	TRBV2	TRBJ2-6	TRBD1
TGCGCCAGCAGCTTGGTTCTAGCGGGACAAGAGACCCAGTACTTC	CASSLVLAGQETQYF	once	TRBV5-1	TRBJ2-5	TRBD2
TGCGCCAGCAGCCTTGGTGGACAGGGCGGAAACACCATATATTTT	CASSLGGQGGNTIYF	.	TRBV4-1	TRBJ1-3	TRBD1
TGTGCCTGGACGGGGGGCCCTCCCTACGAGCAGTACTTC	CAWTGGPPYEQYF	.	TRBV30	TRBJ2-7	.
TGTGCCAGCAGCTCAGGGGGCTGGCGGGAGGACGAGCAGTACTTC	CASSSGGWREDEQYF	.	TRBV11-2	TRBJ2-7	.
TGTGCCAGCAGTACCCGGGTGGGAGCTGTTAATTCACCCCTCCACTTT	CASSTRVGAVNSPLHF	.	TRBV28	TRBJ1-6	.
TGCGCCAGCAGCCAAGGGGCAGGGGGCGTCACTGAAGCTTTCTTT	CASSQGAGGVTEAFF	.	TRBV4-1	TRBJ1-1	TRBD1
TGTGCCTGGACACCGGGACGCGGGGGAGAAAAACTGTTTTTT	CAWTPGRGGEKLFF	many	TRBV30	TRBJ1-4	.